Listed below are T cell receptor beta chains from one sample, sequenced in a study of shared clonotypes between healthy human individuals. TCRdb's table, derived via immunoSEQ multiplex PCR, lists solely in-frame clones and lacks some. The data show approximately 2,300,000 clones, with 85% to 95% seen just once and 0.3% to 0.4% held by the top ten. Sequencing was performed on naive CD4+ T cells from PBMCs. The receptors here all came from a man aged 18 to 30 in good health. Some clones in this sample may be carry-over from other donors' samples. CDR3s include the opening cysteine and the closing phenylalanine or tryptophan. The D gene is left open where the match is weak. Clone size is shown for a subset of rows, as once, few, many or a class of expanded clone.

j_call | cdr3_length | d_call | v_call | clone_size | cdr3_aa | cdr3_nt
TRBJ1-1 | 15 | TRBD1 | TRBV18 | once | CASSPRGEGITEAFF | TGTGCCAGCTCTCCCAGGGGGGAGGGTATCACTGAAGCTTTCTTT
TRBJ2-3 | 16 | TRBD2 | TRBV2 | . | CASSEVGTIGLDTQYF | TGTGCCAGCAGTGAAGTTGGGACTATTGGGTTAGATACGCAGTATTTT
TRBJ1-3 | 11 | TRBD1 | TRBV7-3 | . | CASSPSTGYGF | TGTGCCAGCAGCCCATCGACAGGGTACGGTTTT
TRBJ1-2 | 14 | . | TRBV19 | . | CASSTLRTDYGYTF | TGTGCCAGTAGTACCCTCCGGACAGACTATGGCTACACCTTC
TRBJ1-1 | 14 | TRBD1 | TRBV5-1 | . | CASSGGTVNTEAFF | TGCGCCAGCAGCGGCGGGACAGTGAACACTGAAGCTTTCTTT
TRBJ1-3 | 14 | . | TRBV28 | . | CASSASWAGNTIYF | TGTGCCAGCAGTGCTTCTTGGGCGGGAAACACCATATATTTT
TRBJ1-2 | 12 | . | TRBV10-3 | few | CAISESTWGYTF | TGTGCCATCAGTGAGTCGACTTGGGGCTACACCTTC
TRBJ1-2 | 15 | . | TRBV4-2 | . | CASSAGGGPSGGYTF | TGTGCCAGCAGTGCGGGCGGGGGGCCCTCGGGTGGCTACACCTTC
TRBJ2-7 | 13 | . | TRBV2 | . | CASSPESGYEQYF | TGTGCCAGCAGCCCTGAGAGCGGCTACGAGCAGTACTTC
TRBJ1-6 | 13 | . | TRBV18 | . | CASSPDRESPLHF | TGTGCCAGCTCACCCGACAGAGAATCACCCCTCCACTTT
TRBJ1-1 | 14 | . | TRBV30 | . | CAWSYRDMNTEAFF | TGTGCCTGGAGTTACAGGGACATGAACACTGAAGCTTTCTTT
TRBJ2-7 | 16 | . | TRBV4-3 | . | CASSQETAFLGHEQYF | TGCGCCAGCAGCCAAGAGACAGCTTTTTTAGGGCACGAGCAGTACTTC
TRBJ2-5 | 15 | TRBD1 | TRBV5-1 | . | CASSQQQGAGETQYF | TGCGCCAGCAGCCAGCAACAGGGGGCGGGGGAGACCCAGTACTTC
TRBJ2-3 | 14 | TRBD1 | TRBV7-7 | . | CASSRTGVTDTQYF | TGTGCCAGCAGCCGGACAGGAGTCACAGATACGCAGTATTTT
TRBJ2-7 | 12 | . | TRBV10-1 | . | CALSAKTYEQYF | TGCGCGTTGAGTGCTAAGACCTACGAGCAGTACTTC
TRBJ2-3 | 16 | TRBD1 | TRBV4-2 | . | CASSHGNRDRVNTQYF | TGTGCCAGCAGCCACGGAAACCGGGACAGGGTTAATACGCAGTATTTT
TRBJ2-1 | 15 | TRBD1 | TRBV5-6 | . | CASSRDRGNYNEQFF | TGTGCCAGCAGCCGGGACAGGGGGAACTACAATGAGCAGTTCTTC
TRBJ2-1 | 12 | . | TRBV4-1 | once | CARNLDINEQFF | TGCGCCAGGAATCTAGATATCAATGAGCAGTTCTTC
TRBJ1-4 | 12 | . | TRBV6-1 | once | CASRVQRGKLFF | TGTGCCAGCCGCGTCCAACGAGGAAAACTGTTTTTT
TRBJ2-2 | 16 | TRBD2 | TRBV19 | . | CASSSGLARYTGELFF | TGTGCCAGTAGTTCTGGACTAGCGCGATACACCGGGGAGCTGTTTTTT
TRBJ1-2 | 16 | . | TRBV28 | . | CASSFRGEGTRYGYTF | TGTGCCAGCAGTTTCAGAGGGGAAGGAACGCGGTATGGCTACACCTTC
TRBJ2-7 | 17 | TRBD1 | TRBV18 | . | CASSPIARDRGPYEQYF | TGTGCCAGCTCACCAATAGCGCGGGACAGGGGGCCGTACGAGCAGTACTTC
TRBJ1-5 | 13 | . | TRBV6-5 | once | CASSYSLSQPQHF | TGTGCCAGCAGTTACTCGTTGAGTCAGCCCCAGCATTTT
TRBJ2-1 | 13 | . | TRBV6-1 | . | CASRKTEYNEQFF | TGTGCCAGCAGGAAGACAGAGTACAATGAGCAGTTCTTC
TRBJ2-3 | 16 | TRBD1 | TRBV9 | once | CASSIYPGTGTDTQYF | TGTGCCAGCAGCATATACCCCGGGACAGGGACAGATACGCAGTATTTT
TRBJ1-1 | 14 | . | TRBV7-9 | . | CASSPFGGRTEAFF | TGTGCCAGCAGCCCATTCGGGGGCCGTACTGAAGCTTTCTTT
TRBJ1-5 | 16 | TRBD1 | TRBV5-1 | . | CASSLRDRVRGQPQHF | TGCGCCAGCAGCTTACGAGACAGGGTCAGAGGACAGCCCCAGCATTTT
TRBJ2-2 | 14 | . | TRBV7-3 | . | CASSLTGVTGELFF | TGTGCCAGCAGCTTAACGGGTGTAACCGGGGAGCTGTTTTTT
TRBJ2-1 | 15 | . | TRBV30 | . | CAWRGWAETYNEQFF | TGTGCCTGGAGGGGCTGGGCGGAGACCTACAATGAGCAGTTCTTC
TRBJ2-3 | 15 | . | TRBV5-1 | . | CASRLVGGFTDTQYF | TGCGCCAGCAGATTAGTCGGCGGATTCACAGATACGCAGTATTTT
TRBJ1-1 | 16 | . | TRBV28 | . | CASSFWGAKMNTEAFF | TGTGCCAGCAGTTTCTGGGGGGCGAAGATGAACACTGAAGCTTTCTTT
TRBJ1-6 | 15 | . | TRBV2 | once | CASSVEAAGHSPLHF | TGTGCCAGCAGTGTAGAGGCCGCCGGTCATTCACCCCTCCACTTT
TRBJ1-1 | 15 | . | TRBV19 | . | CASSIVEKTNTEAFF | TGTGCCAGTAGTATAGTTGAGAAAACGAACACTGAAGCTTTCTTT
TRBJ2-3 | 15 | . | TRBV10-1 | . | CASSESGTATDTQYF | TGCGCCAGCAGTGAGTCTGGTACAGCAACAGATACGCAGTATTTT
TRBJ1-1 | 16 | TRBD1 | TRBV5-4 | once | CASSSPGQGLLTEAFF | TGTGCCAGCAGCTCACCGGGACAGGGACTCCTCACTGAAGCTTTCTTT
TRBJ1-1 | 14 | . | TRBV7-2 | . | CASSLRSGGYEAFF | TGTGCCAGCAGCTTACGCTCCGGAGGCTATGAAGCTTTCTTT
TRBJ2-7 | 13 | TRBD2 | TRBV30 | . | CAWAAGRFAEQYF | TGTGCCTGGGCAGCGGGGAGATTTGCCGAGCAGTACTTC
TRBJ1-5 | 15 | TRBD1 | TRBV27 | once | CASSLGRDRVQPQHF | TGTGCCAGCAGTTTAGGCCGGGACAGGGTCCAGCCCCAGCATTTT
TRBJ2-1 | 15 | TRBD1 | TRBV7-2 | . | CASSLFGTDGNEQFF | TGTGCCAGCAGCTTATTCGGGACAGATGGCAATGAGCAGTTCTTC
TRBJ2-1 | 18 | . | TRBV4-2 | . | CASSRTGARLAEVNEQFF | TGTGCCAGCAGCCGAACCGGGGCTAGGCTAGCCGAGGTCAATGAGCAGTTCTTC
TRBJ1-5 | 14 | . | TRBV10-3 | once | CAISASLAPQPQHF | TGTGCCATCAGTGCTTCGCTGGCCCCCCAGCCCCAGCATTTT
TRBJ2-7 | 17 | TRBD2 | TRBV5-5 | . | CASSPGGTPRSAYEQYF | TGTGCCAGCAGCCCGGGGGGTACCCCCCGTAGCGCCTACGAGCAGTACTTC
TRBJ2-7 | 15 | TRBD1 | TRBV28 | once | CASRPPEGASYEQYF | TGTGCCAGCAGACCCCCCGAGGGGGCATCATACGAGCAGTACTTC
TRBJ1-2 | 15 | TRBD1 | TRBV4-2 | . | CASSQDLDRNYGYTF | TGTGCCAGCAGCCAAGATCTGGACAGGAACTATGGCTACACCTTC
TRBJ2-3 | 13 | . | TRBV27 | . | CASSLSGSPTQYF | TGTGCCAGCAGTTTATCGGGCAGCCCTACGCAGTATTTT